The next 31 T cell receptor beta chains were all read from a single sample in a study of T cell responses to AZD1222 COVID-19 vaccine. The table came from immunoSEQ multiplex PCR; TCRdb's copy has only in-frame clones and leaves some out. The repertoire includes over 150,000 clones, around 90% of them detected once, and 3% to 3.5% sits in the top ten. Material: peripheral blood, obtained on day 0 of AZD1222 vaccination. Receptors were obtained from an adult in good health.

The V gene is TRBV6-5, the J gene TRBJ2-5; the D gene is possibly TRBD2 (5 bases). Germline CDR1 is MNHEY and CDR2 is SVGAGI. The CDR3 runs 12 residues. V was clipped by 10 bases and J by 5 bases, with 14 bases between them. The DNA of the CDR3 is TGTGCCACCAGGACTTCGTACGAGACCCAGTACTTC. Translation gives CATRTSYETQYF.

The chain uses TRBV5-5 and TRBJ1-3, with a tentative D call TRBD1 (6 bases). Trimming removed 5 bases at V and 3 bases at J, with 18 bases between. Germline V CDR1 and CDR2: SGHKS, YYEKEE (reference sequence). The CDR3 totals 16 residues. Here the CDR3 reads CASRPRLEGVGNTIYF. CDR3 DNA sequence: TGTGCCAGCAGACCCCGGTTAGAGGGGGTTGGAAACACCATATATTTT.

The V and J genes are TRBV9 and TRBJ2-2; 9 bases are shared with TRBD1. CDR3 length equals 16 residues. Trimming took 3 bases from V and 0 from J; bases not matched to a gene: 3. Germline lookup yields CDR1 SGDLS and CDR2 YYNGEE. DNA of the CDR3: TGTGCCAGCAGCGCGGGACAGGGCCCGAACACCGGGGAGCTGTTTTTT. Translated: CASSAGQGPNTGELFF.

Written as DNA, the CDR3 is TGTGCCAGCAGACCCACTAGACCCTTAGGAACTGAAGCTTTCTTT. Its protein is CASRPTRPLGTEAFF. This chain links TRBV28 with TRBJ1-1, with unresolved D. The CDR3 is made up of 15 amino acids. V was cut by 6 bases and J by 5 bases, with 19 bases left in between. Germline CDR1 is MDHEN and CDR2 is SYDVKM.

This clone was picked up a small number of times. This sequence joins TRBV19 and TRBJ1-5; D uncertain. The CDR3 totals 14 residues. V was clipped by 7 bases and J by 6 bases, with 16 bases between them. Germline-derived CDR1 and CDR2 are LNHDA and SQIVND (reference sequence). The CDR3 DNA reads TGTGCCAGTAATCTCCCCGGCACAAGTCAGCCCCAGCATTTT. Translating gives CASNLPGTSQPQHF.

The chain has TRBV14 and TRBJ2-7, with D unclear. V gave up 0 bases and J gave up 4 bases, with 4 bases separating them. This CDR3 is built from 12 residues. The V gene's germline CDR1 is SGHDN and CDR2 FVKESK. The CDR3, as DNA: TGTGCCAGCAGCCAAGATAGGTACGAGCAGTACTTC. It translates to CASSQDRYEQYF.

The CDR3 sequence: CASSATGGTYGYTF. Here the CDR3 DNA reads TGCGCCAGCAGCGCGACAGGGGGAACTTATGGCTACACCTTC. The chain uses TRBV4-1 and TRBJ1-2, with 9 bases lining up with TRBD1. Germline V gives CDR1 MGHRA, CDR2 YSYEKL. The CDR3 contains 14 residues. With 5 bases clipped from V and 5 bases from J, the junction kept 6 bases outside the gene matches.

The chain couples TRBV5-1 to TRBJ2-6, with D unclear. Germline-derived CDR1 and CDR2 are SGHRS and YFSETQ. With 0 bases removed from V and 2 bases from J, the gap between germline ends came to 0 bases. CDR3 length equals 13 residues. The CDR3, as DNA: TGCGCCAGCAGCTTGGCTGGGGCCAACGTCCTGACTTTC. It codes for CASSLAGANVLTF.

The chain combines TRBV6-1 with TRBJ2-7, with D hard to call. The V end lost 0 bases, the J end lost 4 bases, and 10 bases lay between the germline ends. Germline CDR1 reads MNHNS; CDR2 reads SASEGT. CDR3 size: 14 residues. This CDR3 is CASSEAYEVYEQYF. The CDR3 nucleotides are TGTGCCAGCAGTGAAGCGTACGAGGTTTACGAGCAGTACTTC.

This sequence joins TRBV9 and TRBJ2-7; 11 nucleotides match TRBD1. The CDR3 is 14 amino acids. V shed 4 bases, J shed 5 bases, and the junction held 5 bases outside the gene matches. In germline, CDR1 is SGDLS, CDR2 YYNGEE. This chain's CDR3 is CASSPMDRGHEQYF. The CDR3 DNA sequence: TGTGCCAGCAGCCCCATGGACAGGGGGCACGAGCAGTACTTC.

The chain employs TRBV29-1 and TRBJ2-7; 9 nucleotides line up with TRBD2. Per the germline V gene, CDR1 is SQVTM and CDR2 is ANQGSEA. The junction had 6 bases not matched to a gene; V was cut back by 3 bases and J by 6 bases. This CDR3 is 13 amino acids long. CDR3 bases: TGCAGCGTTGATTTTGCTAGCGGGGTCGAGCAGTACTTC. Its translation is CSVDFASGVEQYF.

The rearrangement joins TRBV6-2 or TRBV6-3 to TRBJ1-1, with TRBD1 matching 7 bases. This CDR3 region has 14 residues. Looked up from germline, CDR1 is MNHEY and CDR2 is SVGEGT. The junction had 6 bases not matched to a gene; V was cut back by 4 bases and J by 4 bases. The CDR3 loop is CASSSGSGGTEAFF. The CDR3 nucleotides are TGTGCCAGCAGTTCCGGCTCAGGGGGCACTGAAGCTTTCTTT.

This clone was counted a single time. The chain carries TRBV5-4 and TRBJ2-2; D is possibly TRBD2 (6 bases). The germline V gene encodes CDR1 SGHNT and CDR2 YYREEE (reference sequence). The V and J ends lost 4 bases and 6 bases respectively, with 16 bases between them. This CDR3 is built from 15 residues. CDR3 residues: CASSPAGSAAGELFF. The CDR3 coding sequence is TGTGCCAGCAGCCCCGCGGGGTCGGCTGCCGGGGAGCTGTTTTTT.

V usage is TRBV7-6 and J usage is TRBJ1-6; D gene unclear. The V gene's germline CDR1 is SGHVS and CDR2 FNYEAQ. The CDR3 has 13 residues. V shed 1 base and J shed 7 bases, with 5 bases lying between them. The CDR3 reads CASSLDENSPLHF. In DNA, the CDR3 is TGTGCCAGCAGCTTAGACGAGAATTCACCCCTCCACTTT.

In DNA, the CDR3 is TGTGCCAGCAGTGAATCAGGAGGTGGGAAGTCACCCCTCCACTTT. It translates to CASSESGGGKSPLHF. The chain joins TRBV6-1 to TRBJ1-6; unclear D gene. Per germline, CDR1 MNHNS and CDR2 SASEGT. This CDR3 comprises 15 residues. Deletions cut 2 bases from V and 10 bases from J, with 15 bases between.

The gene calls are TRBV5-1 and TRBJ2-5; perhaps TRBD2 as D (5 bases). This CDR3 comprises 15 residues. Germline CDR1 is SGHRS and CDR2 is YFSETQ. V was shortened by 2 bases and J by 0 bases, with 11 bases between the two germline ends. The CDR3 coding sequence is TGCGCCAGCAGCTTATACGGGGATTACCAAGAGACCCAGTACTTC. Its protein product is CASSLYGDYQETQYF.

For the CDR3, the DNA is TGCGCCAGCAGCCCGGACAGGGGGCGGAATTCACCCCTCCACTTT. Its translation is CASSPDRGRNSPLHF. The chain has TRBV5-1 and TRBJ1-6, with TRBD1 matching 11 bases. Germline V CDR1 and CDR2: SGHRS, YFSETQ. Trimming at V came to 4 bases and at J to 7 bases, leaving 4 bases not matched to a gene. The CDR3 contains 15 residues.

The chain uses TRBV6-5 and TRBJ1-6; D perhaps matches TRBD1 (6 bases). CDR1 is MNHEY and CDR2 is SVGAGI in the germline V gene. CDR3 length equals 15 residues. Trimming removed 8 bases at V and 6 bases at J, with 17 bases between. The CDR3 is CASSRGVIGNSPLHF. The CDR3 DNA sequence: TGTGCCAGCTCTAGGGGGGTGATTGGTAATTCACCCCTCCACTTT.

The chain has TRBV7-2 and TRBJ1-1; tentative D call: TRBD1 (6 bases). Germline V gene lookup returns CDR1 SGHTA and CDR2 FQGNSA. There are 16 residues in the CDR3. V shed 5 bases and J shed 4 bases, with 20 bases lying between them. The CDR3 here is CASSPGVRGIGTEAFF. CDR3 in DNA: TGTGCCAGCAGCCCAGGGGTGAGGGGCATTGGCACTGAAGCTTTCTTT.

This chain links TRBV5-6 with TRBJ1-3; no clear D. Germline V gives CDR1 SGHDT, CDR2 YYEEEE. The CDR3 loop spans 15 amino acids. Trimming cost V 3 bases and J 1 base, with 11 bases left between them. In DNA, the CDR3 is TGTGCCAGCAGCTCCCCCCAGTTTTCTGGAAACACCATATATTTT. It specifies CASSSPQFSGNTIYF.

V and J are TRBV28 and TRBJ1-6; tentatively, D is TRBD1 (6 bases). The CDR3 is 16 amino acids. Germline V gives CDR1 MDHEN, CDR2 SYDVKM. The germline V and J ends were trimmed by 6 bases and 4 bases, with 16 bases remaining between them. The CDR3 nucleotides read TGTGCCAGCAGGTATCCAGGGGCTGGGTATAATTCACCCCTCCACTTT. This gives the protein CASRYPGAGYNSPLHF.

This rearrangement joins TRBV27 to TRBJ2-1, with 9 bases matching TRBD1. Trimming took 0 bases from V and 3 from J; bases not matched to a gene: 0. The CDR3 is 15 residues long. The germline V gene encodes CDR1 MNHEY and CDR2 SMNVEV (reference sequence). This chain's CDR3 is CASSLSGQGYNEQFF. The CDR3 nucleotides read TGTGCCAGCAGTTTATCGGGACAGGGCTACAATGAGCAGTTCTTC.

This clone was detected many times. This chain links TRBV6-2 or TRBV6-3 with TRBJ1-5; D unclear. V was pared by 4 bases and J by 3 bases, with 16 bases between. There are 16 residues in the CDR3. The V gene's germline CDR1 is MNHEY and CDR2 SVGEGT. The CDR3 here is CASSFIGSQFNQPQHF. CDR3 nucleotides: TGTGCCAGCAGTTTTATTGGTTCACAGTTCAATCAGCCCCAGCATTTT.

In this sample, this clone turned up a few times. The chain couples TRBV5-1 to TRBJ1-6; the D gene is possibly TRBD1 (6 bases). Germline CDR1 reads SGHRS; CDR2 reads YFSETQ. V lost 5 bases and J lost 5, with 14 bases in between. The CDR3 sequence is 15 residues long. The CDR3 region is CASRPQGLDNSPLHF. CDR3 coding DNA: TGCGCCAGCAGGCCACAGGGTCTTGATAATTCACCCCTCCACTTT.

The chain recombines TRBV7-2 with TRBJ2-5; the D gene could be TRBD1 or TRBD2 (5 bases each). Germline V gives CDR1 SGHTA, CDR2 FQGNSA. This CDR3 has 16 residues. Between the trimmed V and J ends, which lost 2 bases and 5 bases, there was a span of 18 bases. CDR3 residues: CASSLTQGRGVETQYF. The CDR3, as DNA: TGTGCCAGCAGCTTAACGCAGGGCAGAGGGGTCGAGACCCAGTACTTC.

The chain has TRBV9 and TRBJ1-6; the D gene is possibly TRBD1 (5 bases). The V gene lost 0 bases and the J gene lost 9 bases, with 7 bases spanning the gap. The CDR3 contains 13 residues. Germline-derived CDR1 and CDR2 are SGDLS and YYNGEE. CDR3 sequence reads: CASSVVGASPLHF. The CDR3 DNA follows: TGTGCCAGCAGCGTAGTAGGGGCTTCACCCCTCCACTTT.

The chain carries TRBV7-3 and TRBJ2-3, with unresolved D. Per germline, CDR1 SGHTA and CDR2 FQGTGA. Between the trimmed V and J ends, which lost 6 bases and 2 bases, there was a span of 12 bases. The CDR3 has 14 residues. CDR3: CASSPGHNTDTQYF. DNA of the CDR3: TGTGCCAGCAGTCCCGGGCATAACACAGATACGCAGTATTTT.

This clone was seen a few times. The chain couples TRBV5-1 to TRBJ2-2, with 7 bases fitting TRBD2. CDR1 and CDR2 from the germline V gene are SGHRS and YFSETQ. The CDR3 has 17 amino acids. Unmatched junction bases numbered 9, after V lost 4 bases and J lost 0 bases. The CDR3 DNA reads TGCGCCAGCAGCGGGGCCAGTGCGGGGGCGAACACCGGGGAGCTGTTTTTT. Its translation is CASSGASAGANTGELFF.

This clone showed up just once. The V gene is TRBV5-1, the J gene TRBJ2-7; D gene unclear. The CDR3 is made up of 14 amino acids. V lost 3 bases and J 0 bases, leaving 10 bases between the germline ends. CDR1 is SGHRS and CDR2 is YFSETQ in the germline V gene. CDR3 amino acids: CASSSRTDSYEQYF. The CDR3 DNA reads TGCGCCAGCAGCTCCCGGACCGACTCCTACGAGCAGTACTTC.

The V call is TRBV7-2, the J call TRBJ1-1; TRBD1 matches 8 bases. J lost 6 bases, V lost 5 bases, and 14 bases had no gene match. Germline loops: CDR1 SGHTA, CDR2 FQGNSA. The CDR3 has 16 amino acids. DNA of the CDR3: TGTGCCAGCAGCCCTACCTCAGGGGGCGCGGTTTCTGAAGCTTTCTTT. Its translation: CASSPTSGGAVSEAFF.

The V call is TRBV12-5, the J call TRBJ1-5; D ambiguous. The CDR3 totals 11 residues. V lost 4 bases and J lost 15, with 13 bases in between. Germline V gives CDR1 LGHNT, CDR2 FRNRAP. This chain's CDR3 is CASGSNEGWHF. The DNA of the CDR3 is TGTGCTAGTGGTTCAAATGAAGGATGGCATTTT.